Each of the 21 T cell receptor beta chains below was sequenced from the same sample in a study of cytomegalovirus exposure and HLA in healthy donors. The PCR employed 60 Vbeta primers together with 13 Jbeta primers. Libraries were prepared by immunoSEQ multiplex PCR; TCRdb keeps only in-frame clonotypes and omits some of them. The sample yields some 98,000 clones, approximately 70% seen once. Input material: PBMCs. The receptors were gathered from a man aged 45 to 65 in good health and CMV-seronegative.

This clone was picked up a small number of times. The chain links TRBV7-2 to TRBJ2-7; 8 positions agree with TRBD2. Germline V gene data show CDR1 as SGHTA and CDR2 as FQGNSA. Trimming cost V 3 bases and J 6 bases; bases outside gene matches: 7. There are 14 residues in the CDR3. The CDR3: CASSFGLAKTEQYF. CDR3 nucleotide sequence: TGTGCCAGCAGCTTTGGACTAGCCAAGACCGAGCAGTACTTC.

The V call is TRBV12-5, the J call TRBJ1-1; D is unresolved. Trimming took off 0 bases at V and 1 base at J, with 9 bases between the two ends. The germline V gene has CDR1 LGHNT and CDR2 FRNRAP. The CDR3 runs to 15 residues. In DNA, the CDR3 is TGTGCTAGTGGTTTGGTATCTTCCGGGAACACTGAAGCTTTCTTT. Amino acids: CASGLVSSGNTEAFF.

The table lists this clone with a few counts. CDR3 in amino acids: CASSLGIAGVHHYNEQFF. The CDR3 DNA reads TGTGCCAGCAGCTTGGGTATTGCGGGAGTCCACCACTACAATGAGCAGTTCTTC. The V gene is TRBV5-5, the J gene TRBJ2-1, with 7 nucleotides matching TRBD2. The CDR3 covers 18 residues. Germline trimming cut 0 bases from V and 3 bases from J; bases unmatched to any gene: 12. Germline V gives CDR1 SGHKS, CDR2 YYEKEE (reference sequence).

The genes are TRBV27 and TRBJ1-1; D might be TRBD1 (6 bases). V lost 3 bases and J lost 5, with 13 bases in between. Looked up from germline, CDR1 is MNHEY and CDR2 is SMNVEV (reference sequence). The CDR3 is 14 amino acids. This CDR3 reads CASSFTGLVTEAFF. As DNA, the CDR3 is TGTGCCAGCAGTTTTACAGGGTTAGTAACTGAAGCTTTCTTT.

The chain combines TRBV27 with TRBJ1-1; no firm D call. Between the trimmed V and J ends, which lost 7 bases and 5 bases, there was a span of 20 bases. The CDR3 runs 15 residues. Germline loops: CDR1 MNHEY, CDR2 SMNVEV (reference sequence). This CDR3 reads CASTQMGGPGTEAFF. The CDR3 DNA is TGTGCCAGCACCCAAATGGGAGGGCCCGGGACTGAAGCTTTCTTT.

This clone is medium-sized (0.01 to 0.1%). The chain combines TRBV11-3 with TRBJ1-3, with 9 positions matching TRBD1. CDR1 is SGHNT, CDR2 YENEEA, per germline. CDR3 length: 13 amino acids. V gave up 3 bases and J gave up 9 bases; unmatched junction bases: 3. The CDR3 here is CASSLTGGSTIYF. The CDR3 DNA is TGTGCCAGCAGCTTGACAGGGGGGAGCACCATATATTTT.

Turning to this clone: Compared with germline, one end of the junction differs, possibly owing to a read error. CDR3 residues: CASSVEGDSHEQYF. In nucleotides, the CDR3 is TGTGCCAGCAGCGTAGAAGGGGACTCCCACGAGCAGTACTTC. The V and J genes are TRBV9 and TRBJ2-7; D perhaps matches TRBD2 (6 bases). CDR3 length equals 14 residues. Germline assignment: CDR1 SGDLS and CDR2 YYNGEE.

This chain connects TRBV13 to TRBJ2-2; 9 bases match TRBD1. This CDR3 is built from 16 residues. Trimming cost V 5 bases and J 3 bases; bases outside gene matches: 7. CDR1 PRHDT and CDR2 FYEKMQ come from the germline V gene (reference sequence). The CDR3: CASSRVGTGYTGELFF. The CDR3, as DNA: TGTGCCAGCAGCCGAGTCGGGACAGGGTACACCGGGGAGCTGTTTTTT.

V gene TRBV7-2 combines with J gene TRBJ2-1, with 10 bases matching TRBD2. J gave up 0 bases and V 3 bases, and 11 bases lay outside the gene matches. From germline, CDR1 is SGHTA and CDR2 FQGNSA. The CDR3 is 19 residues long. The CDR3 reads CASSLPGVAGGSSYNEQFF. CDR3 in DNA: TGTGCCAGCAGCTTGCCCGGGGTAGCGGGGGGAAGCTCCTACAATGAGCAGTTCTTC.

The V call is TRBV18, the J call TRBJ2-7, with 7 bases fitting TRBD1. CDR1 is KGHSH, CDR2 LQKENI, per germline. Germline trimming cut 4 bases from V and 2 bases from J; bases unmatched to any gene: 5. This CDR3 contains 14 residues. This chain's CDR3 is CASSQGTETYEQYF. CDR3 DNA: TGTGCCAGCTCACAGGGGACAGAAACCTACGAGCAGTACTTC.

The chain couples TRBV6-1 to TRBJ1-4; D not resolved. The ends were cut back, 4 bases at V and 7 bases at J, with 16 bases in the middle. This CDR3 has 15 amino acids. The germline CDR1 and CDR2 sequences are MNHNS and SASEGT. CDR3 sequence: CASSVLRRLGEKLFF. CDR3 nucleotide sequence: TGTGCCAGCAGTGTTCTTAGGAGGTTGGGTGAAAAACTGTTTTTT.

With respect to this clone: A read error may produce the germline difference seen at one junction end. This chain joins TRBV7-9 and TRBJ2-1; D is possibly TRBD2 (5 bases). CDR1 SEHNR and CDR2 FQNEAQ come from the germline V gene (reference sequence). The CDR3 is 16 residues long. This chain's CDR3 is CSSSLVGSGSYNEQFF. CDR3 nucleotide sequence: TGTTCCAGCAGCTTAGTTGGTTCGGGGTCCTACAATGAGCAGTTCTTC.

The CDR3 here is CSAVIDTEAFF. CDR3 DNA sequence: TGCAGTGCCGTAATAGATACTGAAGCTTTCTTT. This chain uses TRBV20-1 with TRBJ1-1; D is unclear. This CDR3 region has 11 residues. CDR1 and CDR2 from the germline V gene are DFQATT and SNEGSKA (reference sequence). V lost 6 bases and J 5 bases, leaving 10 bases between the germline ends.

The chain joins TRBV23-1 to TRBJ2-4; TRBD2 matches 7 bases. TRBV23-1 belongs to the ORF category, with a function that is uncertain. The V gene end was trimmed by 3 bases and the J gene end by 0 bases; junction bases not matched to a gene: 8. The CDR3 is made up of 17 amino acids. Written as DNA, the CDR3 is TGCGCCAGCAGTCATCTGGGGGGGGGATTAGCCAAAAACATTCAGTACTTC. It encodes CASSHLGGGLAKNIQYF.

The chain is built from TRBV21-1 and TRBJ1-1; the table's D call, TRBD1, has no DNA check behind it. TRBV21-1 is flagged as a pseudogene. CDR3 length: 20 residues. Written as DNA, the CDR3 is TGTGCCAGCAGCAAAAGAGCCCGCGGATTCCGGGACAGGTTGAACACTGAAGCTTTCTTT. Its translation: CASSKRARGFRDRLNTEAFF.

This clone was seen repeatedly, ten times or more. The J gene is TRBJ2-7, the V gene TRBV7-9; tentatively, D is TRBD2 (5 bases). CDR1 and CDR2 from the germline V gene are SEHNR and FQNEAQ (reference sequence). The CDR3 consists of 12 residues. The germline V and J ends were trimmed by 2 bases and 5 bases, with 7 bases remaining between them. Here the CDR3 reads CASSLTGNEQYF. The DNA for the CDR3 is TGTGCCAGCAGCTTAACCGGGAACGAGCAGTACTTC.

This clone was found once. DNA for the CDR3: TGTGCCAGCAGTGCAACTAGCGGGAGCTCTAGAAGCACAGATACGCAGTATTTT. This codes for CASSATSGSSRSTDTQYF. V gene TRBV6-1 combines with J gene TRBJ2-3, with 11 bases lining up with TRBD2. J gave up 0 bases and V 4 bases, and 9 bases lay outside the gene matches. Germline V gene data show CDR1 as MNHNS and CDR2 as SASEGT. CDR3 size: 18 residues.

This chain connects TRBV29-1 to TRBJ2-1; possible D gene TRBD2, 6 bases. CDR1 is SQVTM, CDR2 ANQGSEA, per germline. The ends were cut back, 6 bases at V and 6 bases at J, with 18 bases in the middle. The CDR3 extends over 14 amino acids. The CDR3 loop is CSVDPGPAGNEQFF. CDR3 bases: TGCAGCGTCGACCCGGGGCCAGCGGGCAATGAGCAGTTCTTC.

In its sample, this clone was seen a few times. The V call is TRBV21-1, the J call TRBJ2-2; the table's D gene call, TRBD1, was not cross checked with the DNA. TRBV21-1 is shown as a pseudogene. The CDR3 is 23 amino acids. CDR3 region: CASSKGSGPGTELKTTLTGELFF. CDR3 nucleotide sequence: TGTGCCAGCAGCAAAGGAAGTGGTCCCGGGACAGAGCTAAAGACTACCCTCACCGGGGAGCTGTTTTTT.

V gene TRBV18 combines with J gene TRBJ2-7; 8 bases line up with TRBD2. Losses at the gene ends were 2 bases for V and 6 bases for J; bases not matched to a gene: 9. Germline V gene sequence: CDR1 KGHSH, CDR2 LQKENI. The CDR3 loop spans 15 amino acids. CDR3 amino acids: CASSPNPGGPPEQYF. DNA of the CDR3: TGTGCCAGCTCACCAAATCCGGGAGGGCCACCCGAGCAGTACTTC.

The CDR3 sequence is CASSPTRVEAFF. The DNA of the CDR3 is TGTGCCAGTAGTCCGACTCGTGTCGAAGCTTTCTTT. The chain combines TRBV19 with TRBJ1-1; no definite D call. CDR1 is LNHDA, CDR2 SQIVND, per germline (reference sequence). This CDR3 is built from 12 residues. The V end lost 5 bases, the J end lost 8 bases, and 12 bases lay between the germline ends.